These 4 T cell receptor beta chains were sequenced from one sample in a study of T cell responses to AZD1222 COVID-19 vaccine. The protocol was immunoSEQ multiplex PCR, while the TCRdb copy is restricted to in-frame clones and leaves out a portion. The sample carries around 140,000 clones, approximately 93% recorded once. The material was peripheral blood, obtained after recovery from COVID-19. Source of these receptors: an adult who had recovered from COVID-19.

The genes are TRBV6-1 and TRBJ2-7; no clear D. The CDR3 covers 14 residues. Germline loops: CDR1 MNHNS, CDR2 SASEGT. The V end lost 1 base, the J end lost 5 bases, and 12 bases lay between the germline ends. The CDR3 DNA follows: TGTGCCAGCAGTGAAGTCTGGGTATTACACGAGCAGTACTTC. Translating gives CASSEVWVLHEQYF.

The chain carries TRBV25-1 and TRBJ2-3; 7 nucleotides align to TRBD1. Trimming cost V 3 bases and J 4 bases; bases outside gene matches: 13. The germline gives CDR1 MGHDK, CDR2 SYGVNS. The CDR3 totals 17 residues. The CDR3 protein is CASSELKDRVFADTQYF. CDR3 bases: TGTGCCAGCAGTGAGTTAAAAGACAGGGTTTTCGCAGATACGCAGTATTTT.

V gene TRBV19 combines with J gene TRBJ2-1; no clear D gene. The CDR3 extends over 14 amino acids. Germline V gene lookup returns CDR1 LNHDA and CDR2 SQIVND (reference sequence). Deletions cut 5 bases from V and 2 bases from J, with 10 bases between. In DNA form, the CDR3 reads TGTGCCAGTAGTCGGGCCCCGACCTACAATGAGCAGTTCTTC. Its protein is CASSRAPTYNEQFF. Full variable domain (remainder filled in from reference TRBV19 and TRBJ2-1): DGGITQSPKYLFRKEGQNVTLSCEQNLNHDAMYWYRQDPGQGLRLIYYSQIVNDFQKGDIAEGYSVSREKKESFPLTVTSAQKNPTAFYLCASSRAPTYNEQFFGPGTRLTVL.

This clone has just one count. This rearrangement joins TRBV6-5 to TRBJ1-1, with D unclear. V dropped 8 bases and J dropped 4 bases, with 11 bases sitting between them. CDR3 length: 12 residues. Germline loops: CDR1 MNHEY, CDR2 SVGAGI. In DNA, the CDR3 is TGTGCCAGCGACGCCATGGGCACTGAAGCTTTCTTT. It yields the protein CASDAMGTEAFF.